This TCR beta chain was documented in a study of blood T cell repertoires in COVID-19. Study-wide background: Researchers got acute and convalescent COVID-19 samples from the United States, Italy and Spain.

Sequencing used immunoSEQ multiplex PCR; TCRdb keeps in-frame clones, though not all of them. This table has around 170,000 clones, about 85% appearing once. Germline trimming cut 3 bases from V and 6 bases from J; bases unmatched to any gene: 4. The CDR3 consists of 12 residues. Germline V gives CDR1 DFQATT, CDR2 SNEGSKA (reference sequence). The chain uses TRBV20-1 and TRBJ1-2; 7 bases align to TRBD1. The source is a man aged 55 to 70 with acute or convalescent COVID-19. The sample was peripheral blood. Here the CDR3 reads CSASRQGNGYTF. Here the CDR3 DNA reads TGCAGTGCTAGTCGACAGGGTAATGGCTACACCTTC.